The 30 T cell receptor beta chains listed next were all sequenced from one sample in a study of identical twins. TCRdb recomputed calls from the 5' RACE reads with MiXCR, one row per CDR3 protein. The sample has 1.5 million to 2 million distinct CDR3 sequences; around 33% are singletons. Source material: cord blood. The receptor set was obtained from a newborn girl in good health.

The rearrangement uses TRBV5-1 and TRBJ1-4; 8 nucleotides line up with TRBD1. The CDR3 extends over 15 amino acids. The V segment lost 4 bases and the J segment 5 bases; nucleotides outside the gene matches: 7. Germline V lookup: CDR1 SGHRS, CDR2 YFSETQ. The CDR3 loop reads CASSITGGWNEKLFF. The CDR3 region has the DNA TGCGCCAGCAGCATAACAGGGGGGTGGAATGAAAAACTGTTTTTT.

This clonotype was counted between two and nine times. J is TRBJ1-6 and V is TRBV20-1; no reliable D call. This CDR3 has 14 amino acids. The germline V and J ends were trimmed by 6 bases and 9 bases, with 18 bases remaining between them. The germline gives CDR1 DFQATT, CDR2 SNEGSKA (reference sequence). The CDR3 DNA reads as TGCAGTGCCGCTCCGGGCCGTCATGGTTCACCCCTCCACTTT. It yields the protein CSAAPGRHGSPLHF.

This chain connects TRBV30 to TRBJ1-2; D remains unclear. Germline values: CDR1 GTSNPN, CDR2 SVGIG (reference sequence). The CDR3 contains 11 residues. Trimming took off 3 bases at V and 2 bases at J, with 4 bases between the two ends. CDR3: CAWRENYGYTF. CDR3 sequence (DNA): TGTGCCTGGAGGGAAAACTATGGCTACACCTTC.

This clonotype was counted ten times or more. V is TRBV6-1 and J is TRBJ1-2, with D possibly TRBD1 on 5 matching bases. V was pared by 1 base and J by 2 bases, with 11 bases between. This CDR3 contains 15 residues. Germline V CDR1 and CDR2: MNHNS, SASEGT. The CDR3, as DNA: TGTGCCAGCAGTGAAGTTTCAGGGAGCAACTATGGCTACACCTTC. It is translated as CASSEVSGSNYGYTF.

The chain carries TRBV18 and TRBJ2-3, with a tentative D call TRBD1 (6 bases). The V end was cut by 4 bases, the J end by 3 bases, with 14 bases between. CDR3 size: 15 residues. CDR1 is KGHSH, CDR2 LQKENI, per germline. CDR3 in DNA: TGTGCCAGCTCACAACAACAGGGTGGGACAGATACGCAGTATTTT. As protein: CASSQQQGGTDTQYF.

This clonotype turned up a few times. V usage is TRBV14 and J usage is TRBJ2-5; no clear D. CDR3 length equals 14 residues. Trimming took 1 base from V and 2 from J, leaving 8 bases between them. The germline V gene encodes CDR1 SGHDN and CDR2 FVKESK. CDR3 loop: CASSQVRQQETQYF. CDR3 DNA: TGTGCCAGCAGCCAAGTTCGGCAGCAAGAGACCCAGTACTTC.

Only a few counts were recorded for this clonotype. The V call is TRBV3-1, the J call TRBJ2-3; 8 nucleotides align to TRBD1. This CDR3 contains 15 residues. V trimming: 4 bases; J trimming: 4 bases; junction bases outside the gene matches: 7. CDR1 and CDR2 from the germline V gene are LGHDT and YNNKEL (reference sequence). The CDR3, as DNA: TGTGCCAGCAGCCGACGATCGACAGGGGCAGATACGCAGTATTTT. It translates to CASSRRSTGADTQYF.

The gene calls are TRBV20-1 and TRBJ2-1; tentatively, D is TRBD2 (5 bases). This CDR3 spans 15 amino acids. V dropped 5 bases and J dropped 2 bases, with 16 bases sitting between them. In germline, CDR1 is DFQATT, CDR2 SNEGSKA (reference sequence). The CDR3 here is CSAPSVGLAYNEQFF. The CDR3 coding sequence is TGCAGTGCTCCCAGCGTCGGACTGGCCTACAATGAGCAGTTCTTC.

Many counts were recorded for this clonotype. V is TRBV29-1 and J is TRBJ2-7, with a possible D match to TRBD1 (5 bases). Germline assignment: CDR1 SQVTM and CDR2 ANQGSEA. Trimming cost V 0 bases and J 3 bases, with 12 bases left between them. The CDR3 is made up of 14 amino acids. Written as DNA, the CDR3 is TGCAGCGTTGAAGATCTGGGGCAGAGCTACGAGCAGTACTTC. Residues: CSVEDLGQSYEQYF.

A note on this clonotype: Possible read error: a much larger clone is one base away. This chain's CDR3 is CASSTMTGSDEQYF. DNA for the CDR3: TGTGCCAGCAGCACCATGACAGGATCGGATGAGCAGTACTTC. The V and J genes are TRBV28 and TRBJ2-5; D possibly corresponds to TRBD1 (6 bases). Per the germline V gene, CDR1 is MDHEN and CDR2 is SYDVKM. Trimming stripped 6 bases from V and 11 bases from J, with 22 bases between. CDR3 length: 14 amino acids.

The rearrangement joins TRBV20-1 to TRBJ2-2; D is undetermined. Germline CDR1 and CDR2: DFQATT and SNEGSKA (reference sequence). There are 14 residues in the CDR3. The V end was cut by 1 base, the J end by 4 bases, with 10 bases between. CDR3 DNA: TGCAGTGCTAGAGTCGGACCACCCACCGGGGAGCTGTTTTTT. This encodes CSARVGPPTGELFF.

V is TRBV14 and J is TRBJ2-7, with 8 bases aligning to TRBD2. V dropped 2 bases and J dropped 2; count of bases not matched to a gene: 11. From germline, CDR1 is SGHDN and CDR2 FVKESK. The CDR3 loop spans 17 amino acids. This CDR3 reads CASSQSLMGLDAYEQYF. The CDR3 DNA reads TGTGCCAGCAGCCAATCCCTCATGGGACTAGATGCCTACGAGCAGTACTTC.

The J gene is TRBJ1-2, the V gene TRBV6-6; maybe TRBD1 (5 bases). CDR3 length equals 12 residues. CDR1 and CDR2 from the germline V gene are MNHNY and SVGAGI (reference sequence). The ends were cut back, 4 bases at V and 9 bases at J, with 12 bases in the middle. The CDR3 protein is CASSCSGGRYTF. As DNA, the CDR3 is TGTGCCAGCAGTTGCTCGGGGGGACGCTACACCTTC.

There are a few counts of this clonotype. The chain couples TRBV24-1 to TRBJ2-5, with 8 bases identical to TRBD1. After removal of 5 bases from V and 4 bases from J, the junction contained 5 bases not matched to a gene. Germline-derived CDR1 and CDR2 are KGHDR and SFDVKD. The CDR3 totals 14 residues. The CDR3 nucleotides read TGTGCCACCAGTGCCGGTGGGACAGGAGAGACCCAGTACTTC. Translation: CATSAGGTGETQYF.

The V gene is TRBV4-1, the J gene TRBJ2-7, with a tentative D call TRBD1 (6 bases). The CDR3 is made up of 15 amino acids. Germline CDR1 reads MGHRA; CDR2 reads YSYEKL. Trimming left V 2 bases short and J 4 bases short, with 15 bases between. This chain's CDR3 is CASSQIRQASYEQYF. CDR3 in DNA: TGCGCCAGCAGCCAAATACGACAGGCTTCGTACGAGCAGTACTTC.

This clonotype was detected many times. A read error may produce the germline difference seen at one junction end. The chain has TRBV12-3 or TRBV12-4 and TRBJ2-3; D remains ambiguous. CDR3 length: 14 amino acids. The CDR3 nucleotides are TGCGCCAGCAGCTTGAGACGCATCACAGATACGCAGTATTTT. This gives the protein CASSLRRITDTQYF.

As to this clonotype: A read error is possible here, since a much larger clone lies one base away. This rearrangement joins TRBV6-5 to TRBJ2-1; 9 bases are a match to TRBD1. Near its end, the DNA agrees better with TRBJ2-7, so the J call may be wrong. The CDR3 has 16 residues. Germline assignment: CDR1 MNHEY and CDR2 SVGAGI. The CDR3 sequence: CASSYLDRGGNNEQYF. The CDR3 coding sequence is TGTGCCAGCAGTTACTTGGACAGGGGAGGGAACAATGAGCAGTACTTC.

V usage is TRBV7-2 and J usage is TRBJ2-2, with a weak D call TRBD2 (5 bases). This CDR3 contains 15 residues. The V gene's germline CDR1 is SGHTA and CDR2 FQGNSA. The germline V and J ends were trimmed by 0 bases and 5 bases, with 10 bases remaining between them. The CDR3 DNA is TGTGCCAGCAGCTTAGCACTAGTTATTACCGGGGAGCTGTTTTTT. It yields the protein CASSLALVITGELFF.

The chain combines TRBV20-1 with TRBJ1-1; tentative D call: TRBD1 (6 bases). Germline loops: CDR1 DFQATT, CDR2 SNEGSKA (reference sequence). CDR3 length: 15 residues. V gave up 1 base and J gave up 0 bases, with 12 bases separating them. The chain's CDR3 is CSARARGGLNTEAFF. In DNA, the CDR3 is TGCAGTGCTAGAGCTAGGGGGGGGCTGAACACTGAAGCTTTCTTT.

In DNA form, the CDR3 reads TGTGCCGCGGGACTAAACAATGAGCACTACTTC. It yields the protein CAAGLNNEHYF. The J gene is TRBJ2-4, the V gene TRBV10-3; 7 positions agree with TRBD2. The germline V gene encodes CDR1 ENHRY and CDR2 SYGVKD. Germline trimming cut 11 bases from V and 16 bases from J; bases unmatched to any gene: 14. The CDR3 is made up of 11 amino acids.

In its sample, this clonotype was seen once. The V and J genes are TRBV10-3 and TRBJ1-3, with 7 bases matching TRBD1. The CDR3 totals 15 residues. The V segment lost 6 bases and the J segment 0 bases; nucleotides outside the gene matches: 5. CDR1 and CDR2 from the germline V gene are ENHRY and SYGVKD. The CDR3 DNA reads as TGTGCCATCAGGACAGGGCCAGACTCTGGAAACACCATATATTTT. Translation gives CAIRTGPDSGNTIYF.

The rearrangement links TRBV28 to TRBJ1-5, with TRBD1 identical over 10 bases. This CDR3 contains 15 residues. Germline V gene lookup returns CDR1 MDHEN and CDR2 SYDVKM. Unmatched junction bases numbered 8, after V lost 5 bases and J lost 7 bases. CDR3 in amino acids: CASSTLGQGNQPQHF. As DNA, the CDR3 is TGTGCCAGCAGTACCCTGGGACAGGGGAACCAGCCCCAGCATTTT.

CDR3 sequence: CSAYPSGEAYGYTF. For the CDR3, the DNA is TGCAGTGCCTACCCATCGGGTGAGGCCTATGGCTACACCTTC. The chain uses TRBV20-1 and TRBJ1-2; D is unclear. Germline CDR1 is DFQATT and CDR2 is SNEGSKA (reference sequence). V was shortened by 6 bases and J by 4 bases, with 18 bases between the two germline ends. The length of the CDR3 is 14 residues.

The CDR3 here is CASSHTRRQETQYF. The CDR3 DNA reads as TGTGCCAGCAGTCACACACGGAGGCAAGAGACCCAGTACTTC. The chain employs TRBV27 and TRBJ2-5; possible D gene TRBD2, 5 bases. Trimming stripped 5 bases from V and 2 bases from J, with 12 bases between. In germline, CDR1 is MNHEY, CDR2 SMNVEV (reference sequence). The CDR3 is 14 amino acids.

A few counts support this clonotype. The CDR3 spells CSASNRGRDSNQPQHF. Here the CDR3 DNA reads TGCAGTGCGAGCAACAGGGGGCGCGATAGCAATCAGCCCCAGCATTTT. The rearrangement joins TRBV20-1 to TRBJ1-5; 9 nucleotides agree with TRBD1. Trimming cost V 6 bases and J 0 bases; bases outside gene matches: 9. Germline V gene data show CDR1 as DFQATT and CDR2 as SNEGSKA (reference sequence). CDR3 length: 16 residues.

The CDR3 here is CASSEHTGNSNQPQHF. The CDR3 region has the DNA TGTGCCAGCAGCGAGCACACAGGAAATAGCAATCAGCCCCAGCATTTT. The chain links TRBV7-8 to TRBJ1-5; weak D call: TRBD1 (5 bases). CDR1 and CDR2 (germline): SGHVS, FQNEAQ. V was shortened by 5 bases and J by 0 bases, with 14 bases between the two germline ends. The CDR3 extends over 16 amino acids.

In this sample, this clonotype turned up a few times. The chain joins TRBV10-3 to TRBJ2-3; tentatively, D is TRBD2 (7 bases). Trimming took off 7 bases at V and 4 bases at J, with 12 bases between the two ends. CDR1 and CDR2 from the germline V gene are ENHRY and SYGVKD. This CDR3 region has 13 residues. The CDR3 bases are TGTGCCATCAAGGGAGGGGGAGCAGATACGCAGTATTTT. Its protein is CAIKGGGADTQYF.

The V and J genes are TRBV6-5 and TRBJ2-3, with D possibly being TRBD1 (5 bases). Germline CDR1 reads MNHEY; CDR2 reads SVGAGI. V gave up 5 bases and J gave up 0 bases, with 15 bases separating them. The CDR3 totals 16 residues. The CDR3 DNA is TGTGCCAGCAGTACTACAGGAATTACTAGCACAGATACGCAGTATTTT. It translates to CASSTTGITSTDTQYF.

This clonotype was seen only a few times. Mismatch with germline at one junction end may stem from a read error. V gene TRBV20-1 combines with J gene TRBJ2-4; TRBD2 matches 14 bases. CDR1 is DFQATT, CDR2 SNEGSKA, per germline (reference sequence). The CDR3 consists of 17 residues. CDR3 in amino acids: CSARGTSGRIAKNIQYF. In DNA, the CDR3 is TGCAGTGCAAGAGGGACTAGCGGGAGAATAGCCAAAAACATTCAGTACTTC.

V and J are TRBV6-6 and TRBJ1-6; no definite D call. The CDR3 spans 15 residues. Trimming shortened V by 6 bases and J by 6 bases, and 15 bases separated the two germline ends. In germline, CDR1 is MNHNY, CDR2 SVGAGI (reference sequence). CDR3 region: CASSLAQPLNSPLHF. The CDR3 region has the DNA TGTGCCAGCAGCCTGGCGCAGCCTCTTAATTCACCCCTCCACTTT.